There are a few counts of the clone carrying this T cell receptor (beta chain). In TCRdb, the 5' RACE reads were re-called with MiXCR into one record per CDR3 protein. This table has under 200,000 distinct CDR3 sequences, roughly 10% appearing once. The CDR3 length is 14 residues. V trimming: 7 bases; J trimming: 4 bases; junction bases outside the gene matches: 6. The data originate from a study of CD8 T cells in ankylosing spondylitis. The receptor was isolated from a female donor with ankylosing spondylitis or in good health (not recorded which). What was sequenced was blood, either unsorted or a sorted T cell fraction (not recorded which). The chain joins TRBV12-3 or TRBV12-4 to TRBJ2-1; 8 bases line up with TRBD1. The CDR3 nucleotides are TGTGCCAGCACTCAGGGGGCGGCATACAATGAGCAGTTCTTC. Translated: CASTQGAAYNEQFF.